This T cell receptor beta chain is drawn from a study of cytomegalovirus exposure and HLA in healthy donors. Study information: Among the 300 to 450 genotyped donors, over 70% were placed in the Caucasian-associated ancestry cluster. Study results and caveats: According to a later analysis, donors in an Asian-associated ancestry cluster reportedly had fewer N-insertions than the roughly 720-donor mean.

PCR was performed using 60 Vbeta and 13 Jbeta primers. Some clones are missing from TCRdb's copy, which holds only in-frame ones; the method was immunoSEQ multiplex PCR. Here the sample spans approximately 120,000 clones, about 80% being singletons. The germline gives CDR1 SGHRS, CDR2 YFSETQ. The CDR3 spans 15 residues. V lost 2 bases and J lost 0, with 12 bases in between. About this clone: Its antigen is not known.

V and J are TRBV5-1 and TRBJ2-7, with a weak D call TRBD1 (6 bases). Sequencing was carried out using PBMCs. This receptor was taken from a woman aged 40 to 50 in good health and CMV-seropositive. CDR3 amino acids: CASSLGGPPSYEQYF. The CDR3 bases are TGCGCCAGCAGCTTAGGGGGACCTCCCTCCTACGAGCAGTACTTC.